This passage covers 4 T cell receptor beta chains from one sample sequenced in a study of T-cell reconstitution after alpha-beta-depleted transplantation in children. The TCRbeta library was prepared with unique molecular identifiers. TCRdb recomputed calls from the PCR reads with MiXCR, one row per CDR3 protein. The sample contains almost 250,000 distinct CDR3 sequences, about 25% of which appear only once. The source was PBMCs, collected before TCRalphabeta/CD19-depleted stem cell transplant. These receptors were taken from a girl aged 2 to 10 with Fanconi anemia, due to receive a stem cell transplant.

The sample holds many counts of this clonotype. This sequence joins TRBV20-1 and TRBJ2-7; TRBD2 aligns across 8 bases. After removal of 6 bases from V and 7 bases from J, the junction contained 8 bases not matched to a gene. CDR3 length: 12 amino acids. Germline loops: CDR1 DFQATT, CDR2 SNEGSKA (reference sequence). In DNA, the CDR3 is TGCAGTGCCCGCCCGCGGGAGGAAGAGCAGTACTTC. Translated: CSARPREEEQYF.

The chain uses TRBV18 and TRBJ1-3; D gene uncertain. V was shortened by 1 base and J by 0 bases, with 10 bases between the two germline ends. The CDR3 has 16 amino acids. Germline CDR1 is KGHSH and CDR2 is LQKENI. CDR3 loop: CASSPLEGRSGNTIYF. The CDR3 DNA follows: TGTGCCAGCTCACCACTTGAGGGTCGCTCTGGAAACACCATATATTTT.

This clonotype was found many times. The CDR3 sequence is CASSPDRNPRNNGETQYF. CDR3 DNA: TGTGCCAGCTCACCCGACAGGAACCCCCGCAATAACGGAGAGACCCAGTACTTC. This chain joins TRBV18 and TRBJ2-5, with TRBD1 as a possible D gene (6 bases). V gave up 3 bases and J gave up 4 bases, with 24 bases separating them. Germline loops: CDR1 KGHSH, CDR2 LQKENI. The length of the CDR3 is 18 residues.

The rearrangement links TRBV28 to TRBJ2-3; the D is unclear. V was pared by 3 bases and J by 2 bases, with 12 bases between. Per germline, CDR1 MDHEN and CDR2 SYDVKM. The CDR3 contains 15 residues. The CDR3 spells CASSLVTPFTDTQYF. The CDR3, as DNA: TGTGCCAGCAGTTTGGTTACCCCCTTCACAGATACGCAGTATTTT.